A selection of T cell receptor beta chains follows, all from one sample in a study of cytomegalovirus exposure and HLA in healthy donors. Clones were sequenced by immunoSEQ multiplex PCR, and TCRdb holds only the in-frame ones, with some missing. This sample has about 190,000 clones, with under 85% found just once. The sequenced sample consisted of PBMCs. The source is a man between 45 and 60 years old in good health and CMV-seronegative. The CDR3 runs from the conserved cysteine through the conserved F or W. Fields, in order: D gene, J gene, V gene, clone size, CDR3 protein, CDR3 DNA. The D gene is left open where the match is weak. Not every row has a clone size; where given, it reads once, few, many or a size class.

D: -; J: TRBJ1-5; V: TRBV18; size: -; CDR3: CASSLLNGIGNQPQHF; DNA: TGTGCCAGCTCACTTTTAAACGGGATTGGCAATCAGCCCCAGCATTTT
D: -; J: TRBJ1-5; V: TRBV19; size: -; CDR3: CASRPSGNQPQHF; DNA: TGTGCCAGTAGACCGTCGGGCAATCAGCCCCAGCATTTT
D: TRBD2; J: TRBJ2-1; V: TRBV6-5; size: -; CDR3: CASSYSSGGVYNEQFF; DNA: TGTGCCAGCAGTTACTCGAGCGGGGGGGTTTACAATGAGCAGTTCTTC
D: -; J: TRBJ2-7; V: TRBV5-1; size: once; CDR3: CASSLARGEGKYEQYF; DNA: TGCGCCAGCAGCTTGGCCCGCGGTGAAGGAAAGTACGAGCAGTACTTC
D: -; J: TRBJ2-2; V: TRBV6-1; size: once; CDR3: CASSADSNTGELFF; DNA: TGTGCCAGCAGCGCAGACAGTAACACCGGGGAGCTGTTTTTT
D: TRBD1; J: TRBJ2-7; V: TRBV5-1; size: -; CDR3: CASSVTRQGADYEQYF; DNA: TGCGCCAGCAGCGTGACGAGACAGGGAGCGGACTACGAGCAGTACTTC
D: -; J: TRBJ1-2; V: TRBV18; size: once; CDR3: CASSPYSEGNYGYTF; DNA: TGTGCCAGCTCACCGTACTCGGAGGGGAATTATGGCTACACCTTC
D: TRBD2; J: TRBJ2-3; V: TRBV30; size: -; CDR3: CAWSGAYASGPLDTQYF; DNA: TGTGCCTGGAGTGGGGCATATGCTAGCGGCCCCCTAGATACGCAGTATTTT
D: -; J: TRBJ2-2; V: TRBV5-8; size: -; CDR3: CASSFSVTGELFF; DNA: TGTGCCAGCAGCTTTTCAGTCACCGGGGAGCTGTTTTTT
D: TRBD1; J: TRBJ2-5; V: TRBV11-2; size: -; CDR3: CASRPGQGWLETQYF; DNA: TGTGCCAGCAGGCCCGGACAGGGTTGGTTGGAGACCCAGTACTTC
D: TRBD2; J: TRBJ2-5; V: TRBV7-2; size: -; CDR3: CASSFSRGGWETQYF; DNA: TGTGCCAGCAGCTTCTCCCGGGGGGGCTGGGAGACCCAGTACTTC
D: TRBD2; J: TRBJ2-3; V: TRBV18; size: -; CDR3: CASSPRTSGALTDTQYF; DNA: TGTGCCAGCTCACCGCGGACTAGCGGGGCATTGACAGATACGCAGTATTTT
D: -; J: TRBJ1-1; V: TRBV19; size: -; CDR3: CASSPTGSWDTEAFF; DNA: TGTGCCAGTAGTCCAACGGGGTCCTGGGACACTGAAGCTTTCTTT
D: TRBD1; J: TRBJ2-6; V: TRBV19; size: few; CDR3: CASSTDRPGANVLTF; DNA: TGTGCCAGTAGTACGGACAGGCCCGGGGCCAACGTCCTGACTTTC
D: TRBD1; J: TRBJ1-2; V: TRBV6-1; size: -; CDR3: CASSEVRTGDGYTF; DNA: TGTGCCAGCAGTGAAGTTAGGACAGGGGATGGCTACACCTTC
D: TRBD2; J: TRBJ2-5; V: TRBV7-2; size: -; CDR3: CASSRGAGGRETQYF; DNA: TGTGCCAGCAGCCGAGGTGCGGGGGGTCGGGAGACCCAGTACTTC
D: -; J: TRBJ1-2; V: TRBV10-3; size: -; CDR3: CAISDGTNGYTF; DNA: TGTGCCATCAGTGATGGGACAAATGGCTACACCTTC
D: TRBD2; J: TRBJ2-3; V: TRBV18; size: -; CDR3: CASSPPSAGGLNTQYF; DNA: TGTGCCAGCTCACCACCGTCGGCGGGGGGCCTCAATACGCAGTATTTT
D: TRBD2; J: TRBJ2-3; V: TRBV7-2; size: -; CDR3: CASSLKLAGHDTQYF; DNA: TGTGCCAGCAGCTTAAAGCTAGCGGGACATGATACGCAGTATTTT
D: TRBD1; J: TRBJ1-3; V: TRBV6-5; size: -; CDR3: CASSYGGTGTGNTIYF; DNA: TGTGCCAGCAGTTACGGCGGGACAGGGACTGGAAACACCATATATTTT
D: -; J: TRBJ2-3; V: TRBV6-5; size: -; CDR3: CASRLAPGSTDTQYF; DNA: TGTGCCAGCAGACTAGCTCCGGGGAGCACAGATACGCAGTATTTT
D: -; J: TRBJ2-7; V: TRBV28; size: -; CDR3: CASSTGAGALDEQYF; DNA: TGTGCCAGCAGCACCGGGGCAGGGGCACTGGACGAGCAGTACTTC
D: -; J: TRBJ1-5; V: TRBV7-6; size: -; CDR3: CASSLLNQPQHF; DNA: TGTGCCAGCAGCTTACTCAATCAGCCCCAGCATTTT
D: TRBD2; J: TRBJ2-5; V: TRBV5-1; size: -; CDR3: CASFMGGRSTQETQYF; DNA: TGCGCCAGCTTCATGGGAGGGAGGAGCACCCAAGAGACCCAGTACTTC
D: TRBD1; J: TRBJ1-2; V: TRBV11-2; size: -; CDR3: CASSSEGAGVGYTF; DNA: TGTGCCAGCAGCTCGGAGGGGGCAGGGGTTGGCTACACCTTC
D: TRBD1; J: TRBJ1-5; V: TRBV6-6; size: -; CDR3: CASSRQGNQPQHF; DNA: TGTGCCAGCAGTCGACAGGGGAATCAGCCCCAGCATTTT
D: -; J: TRBJ2-3; V: TRBV6-4; size: -; CDR3: CASSRTPGVSTDTQYF; DNA: TGTGCCAGCAGTCGGACCCCGGGGGTTAGCACAGATACGCAGTATTTT
D: TRBD1; J: TRBJ1-4; V: TRBV7-9; size: -; CDR3: CASSRTTGGEVNEKLFF; DNA: TGTGCCAGCAGCCGAACCACAGGGGGCGAAGTTAATGAAAAACTGTTTTTT
D: -; J: TRBJ2-1; V: TRBV4-3; size: -; CDR3: CASSQGPRGTEQFF; DNA: TGCGCCAGCAGCCAAGGCCCTAGAGGTACTGAGCAGTTCTTC
D: TRBD1; J: TRBJ1-2; V: TRBV7-2; size: -; CDR3: CASSLPGQGPYVYGYTF; DNA: TGTGCCAGCAGCTTACCGGGACAGGGGCCATATGTCTATGGCTACACCTTC
D: TRBD2; J: TRBJ2-7; V: TRBV28; size: -; CDR3: CASSLASGRASEQYF; DNA: TGTGCCAGCAGTTTAGCGAGCGGGAGGGCCTCCGAGCAGTACTTC
D: -; J: TRBJ2-5; V: TRBV18; size: -; CDR3: CASSPQRLEVQTQYF; DNA: TGTGCCAGCTCACCACAACGGCTAGAGGTACAGACCCAGTACTTC
D: TRBD2; J: TRBJ2-3; V: TRBV5-5; size: -; CDR3: CASSLGSGADTQYF; DNA: TGTGCCAGCAGCTTGGGTAGCGGGGCAGATACGCAGTATTTT
D: TRBD2; J: TRBJ2-3; V: TRBV18; size: few; CDR3: CASSPSLAGARPTDTQYF; DNA: TGTGCCAGCTCACCTTCGCTAGCGGGAGCTCGTCCGACAGATACGCAGTATTTT
D: TRBD1; J: TRBJ1-2; V: TRBV7-9; size: -; CDR3: CASSLGVQGADYGYTF; DNA: TGTGCCAGCAGCTTAGGGGTACAGGGGGCTGACTATGGCTACACCTTC
D: -; J: TRBJ1-2; V: TRBV15; size: once; CDR3: CATSTVTGKGYGYTF; DNA: TGTGCCACCAGCACCGTAACAGGGAAAGGCTATGGCTACACCTTC
D: TRBD2; J: TRBJ2-3; V: TRBV7-3; size: -; CDR3: CASSLVAGNSPDTQYF; DNA: TGTGCCAGCAGCTTGGTAGCGGGAAACTCCCCAGATACGCAGTATTTT
D: -; J: TRBJ1-1; V: TRBV7-6; size: -; CDR3: CASSLATGNTEAFF; DNA: TGTGCCAGCAGCTTAGCGACGGGGAACACTGAAGCTTTCTTT
D: TRBD1; J: TRBJ1-4; V: TRBV6-5; size: few; CDR3: CASRGRDSNWEKLFF; DNA: TGTGCCAGCAGGGGTAGGGACAGCAATTGGGAAAAACTGTTTTTT
D: TRBD2; J: TRBJ2-1; V: TRBV6-4; size: -; CDR3: CASSPTSGSQAEQFF; DNA: TGTGCCAGCAGTCCCACTAGCGGGAGTCAGGCCGAGCAGTTCTTC
D: -; J: TRBJ1-2; V: TRBV5-4; size: -; CDR3: CASSLQGTDGYTF; DNA: TGTGCCAGCAGCTTACAGGGTACGGATGGCTACACCTTC
D: -; J: TRBJ1-4; V: TRBV7-2; size: -; CDR3: CASSLRGQGKRELFF; DNA: TGTGCCAGCAGCTTACGAGGCCAGGGGAAGAGGGAACTGTTTTTT
D: TRBD2; J: TRBJ2-1; V: TRBV5-1; size: -; CDR3: CASSSGLAGSYNEQFF; DNA: TGCGCCAGCAGCTCAGGACTAGCGGGATCCTACAATGAGCAGTTCTTC